These 14 T cell receptor beta chains came from one sample sequenced in a study of post-analysis software for immune sequencing data. Whole-study findings and limits: Higher frequency in patients than in controls was seen for five TRBV segments, with TRBV5-6, TRBV5-1 and TRBV20-1 among them.

Unique molecular identifiers tagged the TCR beta cDNA libraries. TCRdb independently ran MiXCR on the PCR reads; one entry per CDR3 protein. The sample has roughly 800,000 distinct CDR3 sequences, about 45% seen once; the top ten hold just under 5%. Their antigen targets remain unknown. The sequencing input was blood. These receptors all come from a girl aged 10 to 17 with multiple sclerosis.

V and J are TRBV7-9 and TRBJ2-6; no firm D call. V lost 4 bases, J lost 0 bases, and 4 bases lay in between. CDR1 is SEHNR and CDR2 is FQNEAQ in the germline V gene (reference sequence). The CDR3 consists of 14 residues. CDR3 loop: CASSCLSGANVLTF. The CDR3 nucleotides read TGTGCCAGCAGCTGCCTCTCTGGGGCCAACGTCCTGACTTTC.

This rearrangement joins TRBV6-6 to TRBJ2-5; D unresolved. Per the germline V gene, CDR1 is MNHNY and CDR2 is SVGAGI (reference sequence). CDR3 length equals 14 residues. Trimming took off 8 bases at V and 5 bases at J, with 18 bases between the two ends. CDR3 DNA sequence: TGTGCCAGCCGTTTGCCTGGGTGTAGGGAGACCCAGTACTTC. Protein product: CASRLPGCRETQYF.

This clonotype was found a few times. The chain is built from TRBV19 and TRBJ2-6; 9 bases map to TRBD1. V lost 5 bases and J lost 0; bases outside the gene matches: 5. This CDR3 has 17 residues. Per the germline V gene, CDR1 is LNHDA and CDR2 is SQIVND (reference sequence). In DNA, the CDR3 is TGTGCCAGTAGTCCAGGGACAGGGAGCTCTGGGGCCAACGTCCTGACTTTC. It encodes CASSPGTGSSGANVLTF.

The V call is TRBV5-1, the J call TRBJ2-1; 11 nucleotides align to TRBD2. Germline V lookup: CDR1 SGHRS, CDR2 YFSETQ. CDR3 length: 18 amino acids. Trimming cost V 0 bases and J 0 bases; bases outside gene matches: 5. The CDR3 DNA reads as TGCGCCAGCAGCTTGGAACCTCTAGCGGGAGGCTCCTACAATGAGCAGTTCTTC. Translated, it gives CASSLEPLAGGSYNEQFF.

This chain uses TRBV28 with TRBJ2-7; D is undetermined. The DNA end is a closer match to TRBJ2-5, so the J assignment may be wrong. The CDR3 extends over 15 amino acids. Germline V gene sequence: CDR1 MDHEN, CDR2 SYDVKM. For the CDR3, the DNA is TGTGCCAGCAGTTTAAGGCGAGGAAATCAGGAGACCCAGTACTTC. Translated: CASSLRRGNQETQYF.

The chain's CDR3 is CATSRDLLGASNQPQHF. The CDR3 coding sequence is TGTGCCACCAGCAGAGATCTCTTGGGAGCAAGCAATCAGCCCCAGCATTTT. V gene TRBV15 combines with J gene TRBJ1-5, with D hard to call. Germline CDR1 LNHNV, CDR2 YYDKDF (reference sequence). CDR3 size: 17 residues. Trimming removed 0 bases from V and 1 base from J, with 13 bases in between.

This clonotype was found a few times. This chain connects TRBV6-5 to TRBJ2-7; D is perhaps TRBD1 (6 bases). CDR3 length equals 15 residues. V shed 2 bases and J shed 2 bases, with 13 bases lying between them. Germline CDR1 and CDR2: MNHEY and SVGAGI. The CDR3 loop is CASSYKGGTTYEQYF. In DNA, the CDR3 is TGTGCCAGCAGTTACAAAGGGGGTACCACCTACGAGCAGTACTTC.

The chain joins TRBV7-8 to TRBJ1-2; 7 positions agree with TRBD1. The CDR3 totals 13 residues. CDR1 and CDR2 (germline): SGHVS, FQNEAQ. V shed 0 bases, J shed 8 bases, and the junction held 3 bases outside the gene matches. CDR3 amino acids: CASSLAGQSGYTF. For the CDR3, the DNA is TGTGCCAGCAGCTTAGCGGGACAGAGCGGCTACACCTTC. The complete variable domain, with remaining parts taken from reference TRBV7-8 and TRBJ1-2, reads GAGVSQSPRYKVAKRGQDVALRCDPISGHVSLFWYQQALGQGPEFLTYFQNEAQLDKSGLPSDRFFAERPEGSVSTLKIQRTQQEDSAVYLCASSLAGQSGYTFGSGTRLTVV.

This chain joins TRBV3-1 and TRBJ2-5; the match to TRBD2 covers 11 bases. CDR3 length equals 15 residues. Germline V CDR1 and CDR2: LGHDT, YNNKEL (reference sequence). J was trimmed by 4 bases and V by 7 bases; bases with no gene match: 8. The CDR3 bases are TGTGCCAGCACACATAGCGGGAGGGCCGGAGAGACCCAGTACTTC. As protein: CASTHSGRAGETQYF.

The V and J genes are TRBV5-1 and TRBJ2-1; possibly TRBD2 for D (6 bases). CDR1 SGHRS and CDR2 YFSETQ come from the germline V gene. V was shortened by 5 bases and J by 4 bases, with 10 bases between the two germline ends. The CDR3 is made up of 13 amino acids. The CDR3 DNA is TGCGCCAGCAGGAGCGGGTCATACAATGAGCAGTTCTTC. Encoded protein: CASRSGSYNEQFF.

Only a few counts were recorded for this clonotype. The genes are TRBV6-2 or TRBV6-3 and TRBJ2-3, with 7 bases identical to TRBD1. This CDR3 spans 15 amino acids. CDR1 and CDR2 from the germline V gene are MNHEY and SVGEGT. J lost 6 bases, V lost 1 base, and 7 bases had no gene match. CDR3 sequence reads: CASSYWTGPRDTQYF. In nucleotides, the CDR3 is TGTGCCAGCAGTTACTGGACAGGCCCTCGGGATACGCAGTATTTT.

In this sample, this clonotype turned up a few times. V and J are TRBV10-3 and TRBJ1-2; no clear D gene. Germline lookup yields CDR1 ENHRY and CDR2 SYGVKD. V shed 4 bases and J shed 1 base, with 13 bases lying between them. CDR3 length: 15 residues. The CDR3 spells CAISVWNGRNYGYTF. CDR3 bases: TGTGCCATCAGTGTTTGGAACGGACGTAACTATGGCTACACCTTC.

The J gene is TRBJ2-1, the V gene TRBV6-6; TRBD2 aligns across 7 bases. Trimming removed 6 bases from V and 0 bases from J; junction bases left unmatched: 11. Germline-derived CDR1 and CDR2 are MNHNY and SVGAGI (reference sequence). The CDR3 runs to 17 residues. CDR3 protein: CASRGVIGGSSYNEQFF. In nucleotides, the CDR3 is TGTGCCAGCAGGGGCGTGATCGGCGGGAGCTCCTACAATGAGCAGTTCTTC.

The chain recombines TRBV13 with TRBJ1-4, with D possibly matching TRBD1 (5 bases). Germline lookup yields CDR1 PRHDT and CDR2 FYEKMQ (reference sequence). With 4 bases removed from V and 8 bases from J, the gap between germline ends came to 17 bases. The CDR3 runs 15 residues. The DNA for the CDR3 is TGTGCCAGCAGCTCATTGATCCGAGGGGAAGAAAAACTGTTTTTT. This translates into CASSSLIRGEEKLFF.